This passage covers 3 T cell receptor beta chains from one sample sequenced in a study of T-cell reconstitution after alpha-beta-depleted transplantation in children (dated by TCRdb to about 2016). The library came from PCR. The reads were generated on an Illumina HiSeq 2500. To normalize quantification of the TCRbeta repertoire, the TCR libraries were built with molecular barcoding that relied on unique molecular identifiers. The public reads were reprocessed in TCRdb via fastp at Q25 and MiXCR, keeping in-frame beta chains. Merged by CDR3 protein, the rows form single entries marked with the most common genes and DNA. The sample table lists approximately 980,000 distinct CDR3 sequences, roughly 29% of them with a count of one. The ten most abundant clones make up roughly 30% of the sample. In light of the paper, this sample's treatment or condition label describes: allogeneic hematopoietic cell transplantation with graft depleted of TCRalphabeta T cells and CD19 B cells.

The specimen was PBMCs, mostly from graft donor cells, collected 360 days after TCRalphabeta/CD19-depleted stem cell transplant. These receptors were collected from a boy younger than two who had a stem cell transplant for SCID, so the T cells may come from the graft donor.

The V call is TRBV27, the J call TRBJ2-7, with D possibly matching TRBD1 (5 bases). Germline CDR1 is MNHEY and CDR2 is SMNVEV (reference sequence). The V and J ends lost 6 bases and 5 bases respectively, with 14 bases between them. The CDR3 is 13 residues long. For the CDR3, the DNA is TGTGCCAGCAGCCCCACAGGTATCAACGAGCAGTACTTC. Amino acid sequence: CASSPTGINEQYF.

This clonotype was detected a few times. This chain uses TRBV7-2 with TRBJ2-3; the D gene is possibly TRBD1 (6 bases). CDR3 size: 15 residues. Germline-derived CDR1 and CDR2 are SGHTA and FQGNSA. V was pared by 5 bases and J by 4 bases, with 16 bases between. The CDR3 sequence: CASSPLGAIADTQYF. CDR3 nucleotides: TGTGCCAGCAGCCCCCTGGGGGCCATTGCAGATACGCAGTATTTT. Variable domain in full (rest from reference TRBV7-2 and TRBJ2-3): GAGVSQSPSNKVTEKGKDVELRCDPISGHTALYWYRQSLGQGLEFLIYFQGNSAPDKSGLPSDRFSAERTGGSVSTLTIQRTQQEDSAVYLCASSPLGAIADTQYFGPGTRLTVL.

The rearrangement links TRBV18 to TRBJ2-1; the match to TRBD2 covers 8 bases. V shed 3 bases, J shed 8 bases, and the junction held 9 bases outside the gene matches. Germline V CDR1 and CDR2: KGHSH, LQKENI. CDR3 length: 15 amino acids. This CDR3 reads CASSPTGGIIDEQFF. The CDR3 bases are TGTGCCAGCTCACCTACGGGGGGGATCATCGATGAGCAGTTCTTC. Based on the CDR3 plus reference TRBV18 and TRBJ2-1, the full variable domain is NAGVMQNPRHLVRRRGQEARLRCSPMKGHSHVYWYRQLPEEGLKFMVYLQKENIIDESGMPKERFSAEFPKEGPSILRIQQVVRGDSAAYFCASSPTGGIIDEQFFGPGTRLTVL.